The 11 T cell receptor beta chains below all came from one sample that was sequenced in a study of T cells in Graves' hyperthyroidism and ophthalmopathy. Amplification of TCR beta CDR3 regions was performed using RNA transcripts as template. TCR CDR3 underwent first-round RT-PCR with the HTBI primer set. TCRdb reanalysed the multiplex PCR reads using MiXCR and keeps one entry per CDR3 protein. The sample shows 450,000 to 700,000 distinct CDR3 sequences, about 43% of them seen only once. The sample was peripheral blood or thyroid tissue (not recorded which). The receptors stem from an adult woman with Graves' disease, either hyperthyroidism or ophthalmopathy (not recorded which).

This clonotype was seen more than once but under ten times. The rearrangement uses TRBV6-1 and TRBJ1-4, with TRBD1 identical over 7 bases. The CDR3 contains 15 residues. V dropped 3 bases and J dropped 5; count of bases not matched to a gene: 6. Germline V gene sequence: CDR1 MNHNS, CDR2 SASEGT. The CDR3 here is CASSERDRDNEKLFF. The CDR3 DNA is TGTGCCAGCAGTGAGCGTGACAGGGACAATGAAAAACTGTTTTTT.

The chain combines TRBV2 with TRBJ1-2; unclear D gene. The V end lost 5 bases, the J end lost 0 bases, and 13 bases lay between the germline ends. The CDR3 covers 15 residues. CDR1 is SNHLY, CDR2 FYNNEI, per germline. CDR3 DNA: TGTGCCAGCAGTTACCGTTCGGGAGCTAACTATGGCTACACCTTC. Amino acid sequence: CASSYRSGANYGYTF.

This clonotype has a count of ten or more. The chain is built from TRBV15 and TRBJ1-5; no definite D call. Trimming removed 1 base from V and 7 bases from J, with 8 bases in between. In germline, CDR1 is LNHNV, CDR2 YYDKDF (reference sequence). This CDR3 contains 13 residues. CDR3 region: CATSRGVGQPQHF. The CDR3 DNA is TGTGCCACCAGCAGAGGAGTCGGACAGCCCCAGCATTTT.

The chain employs TRBV7-2 and TRBJ1-2, with 7 bases fitting TRBD1. Trimming at V came to 1 base and at J to 0 bases, leaving 8 bases not matched to a gene. The CDR3 is 17 residues long. CDR1 SGHTA and CDR2 FQGNSA come from the germline V gene. The CDR3 DNA is TGTGCCAGCAGCTTAGACGGGTTTACAGGGGCTAACTATGGCTACACCTTC. This encodes CASSLDGFTGANYGYTF.

The chain employs TRBV20-1 and TRBJ2-7; D is possibly TRBD1 (6 bases). The germline V gene has CDR1 DFQATT and CDR2 SNEGSKA (reference sequence). This CDR3 has 16 residues. Trimming left V 6 bases short and J 7 bases short, with 28 bases between. In nucleotides, the CDR3 is TGCAGTGCCCTAAGAGATGGGGGCAGGACAACGAGGGAGCAGTACTTC. As protein: CSALRDGGRTTREQYF.

This clonotype was detected ten times or more. The chain joins TRBV6-1 to TRBJ1-6, with D possibly being TRBD1 (6 bases). V was shortened by 5 bases and J by 8 bases, with 19 bases between the two germline ends. The germline CDR1 and CDR2 sequences are MNHNS and SASEGT. The CDR3 covers 16 residues. CDR3 region: CASSKNPGVGDSPLHF. The CDR3 DNA is TGTGCCAGCAGTAAAAACCCAGGGGTTGGCGATTCACCCCTCCACTTT.

The V and J genes are TRBV20-1 and TRBJ1-1, with D possibly being TRBD1 (6 bases). This CDR3 contains 13 residues. V lost 8 bases and J lost 2, with 15 bases in between. Germline CDR1 reads DFQATT; CDR2 reads SNEGSKA (reference sequence). CDR3 bases: TGCAGTACGACAGGCCAAAGAAACACTGAAGCTTTCTTT. This codes for CSTTGQRNTEAFF.

This sequence joins TRBV12-3 or TRBV12-4 and TRBJ2-7; 9 positions match TRBD2. The CDR3 is 14 amino acids. Germline trimming cut 7 bases from V and 7 bases from J; bases unmatched to any gene: 11. CDR3: CASNTAGGPAEQYF. The CDR3 DNA reads as TGTGCCAGCAACACAGCGGGAGGCCCCGCAGAGCAGTACTTC.

This chain connects TRBV2 to TRBJ2-7; 12 nucleotides match TRBD2. The V gene's germline CDR1 is SNHLY and CDR2 FYNNEI. The CDR3 extends over 13 amino acids. The CDR3 sequence: CARPGLAGYEQYF. CDR3 nucleotides: TGTGCTAGACCGGGACTAGCGGGCTACGAGCAGTACTTC.

The chain employs TRBV20-1 and TRBJ2-7; tentative D call: TRBD2 (6 bases). The CDR3 runs to 13 residues. Germline CDR1 reads DFQATT; CDR2 reads SNEGSKA (reference sequence). Trimming removed 3 bases from V and 3 bases from J, with 12 bases in between. Here the CDR3 DNA reads TGCAGTGCTAGCCTAGGAGGGGTCTACGAGCAGTACTTC. Translating gives CSASLGGVYEQYF.

At least ten counts were recorded for this clonotype. The chain joins TRBV30 to TRBJ1-6, with no clear D. The CDR3 runs 11 residues. Germline CDR1 and CDR2: GTSNPN and SVGIG (reference sequence). Trimming took off 8 bases at V and 10 bases at J, with 12 bases between the two ends. The CDR3 reads CAGSWGSPLHF. The CDR3 coding sequence is TGTGCCGGTTCATGGGGATCACCCCTCCACTTT.